This T cell receptor (beta chain) was sequenced during a study of cytomegalovirus exposure and HLA in healthy donors. On this clone: Its cognate antigen is unknown.

Study-wide findings and caveats: Specificity for CMV antigens was confirmed in vitro for a few of the CMV-associated chains. Researchers catalogued 150 or so TCR beta chains as cytomegalovirus-associated.

Assay: immunoSEQ multiplex PCR; the TCRdb copy retains only in-frame clones and omits some. Of fewer than 200,000 clones listed, 80% to 85% are singletons. J was trimmed by 4 bases and V by 5 bases; bases with no gene match: 5. The CDR3 is made up of 13 amino acids. Germline V gives CDR1 SGHRS, CDR2 YFSETQ. The chain combines TRBV5-1 with TRBJ2-5; TRBD1 matches 7 bases. The clonotype comes from a woman aged 18-29 years in good health and CMV-seropositive. Sequenced: PBMCs. DNA for the CDR3: TGCGCCAGCAGTCCTGCAGGGGGAGAGACCCAGTACTTC. Its translation is CASSPAGGETQYF.